The next 14 T cell receptor beta chains were all read from a single sample in a study of T cells in women clearing cervical HPV infection. Generated by immunoSEQ multiplex PCR, the TCRdb table keeps only in-frame clones and is missing some. The sample data list tens of thousands of clones. Sequencing was performed on blood buffy coat. The receptors derive from a woman between 18 and 69 years old with a cervical HPV16 infection that either progressed to CIN3+ or cleared (not recorded which).

In regard to this clone: The read ends 3 residues shy of where the CDR3 ends; the end is completed using the germline J gene. The rearrangement joins TRBV19 to TRBJ1-5; D gene unclear. Germline values: CDR1 LNHDA, CDR2 SQIVND (reference sequence). V lost 2 bases and J 1 base, leaving 6 bases between the germline ends. There are 14 residues in the CDR3. The CDR3 DNA, read in part, is TGTGCCAGTAGTATAATCCCGAGCAATCAGCCC. It translates to CASSIIPSNQP. The entire CDR3 sequence reads CASSIIPSNQPQHF.

Regarding this clone: Read data end 3 residues before the CDR3 end; the end is taken from the germline J gene. The chain couples TRBV7-2 to TRBJ2-2; 7 bases match TRBD1. The CDR3 has 13 amino acids. Germline CDR1 SGHTA, CDR2 FQGNSA. Unmatched junction bases numbered 0, after V lost 2 bases and J lost 6 bases. CDR3 DNA (partial): TGTGCCAGCAGCTTACAGGGGGCCGGGGAG. This codes for CASSLQGAGE. The whole CDR3 is CASSLQGAGELFF.

Concerning this clone itself: The CDR3 is cut off 3 residues early in the read; its end comes from the germline J gene. This rearrangement joins TRBV11-3 to TRBJ2-2; TRBD1 is a possible D gene (5 bases). V dropped 8 bases and J dropped 6 bases, with 16 bases sitting between them. The CDR3 has 14 amino acids. Germline V gene lookup returns CDR1 SGHNT and CDR2 YENEEA. CDR3 DNA, as far as it was read: TGTGCCAGCCGAACCCTTGGGGCTTCCGGGGAG. Protein sequence: CASRTLGASGE. The complete CDR3 reads CASRTLGASGELFF.

Of note for this clone: The junction and the germline gene differ at one end; a read error may be behind it. The CDR3 is cut off 3 residues early in the read; its end comes from the germline J gene. The identical CDR3 is also encoded by other nucleotide sequences in the sample. The rearrangement links TRBV19 to TRBJ1-3; D gene ambiguous. From germline, CDR1 is LNHDA and CDR2 SQIVND (reference sequence). This CDR3 is built from 15 residues. CDR3 DNA, as far as it was read: TGTGCCAGTTTAAATTTCCTAGGAACTGGAAACACG. It yields the protein CASLNFLGTGNT. The full CDR3 reads CASLNFLGTGNTIYF.

Points on this clone: The read falls 3 residues short of the CDR3 end, and the missing part is taken from the germline J gene. The rearrangement links TRBV19 to TRBJ2-5; D perhaps matches TRBD1 (5 bases). In germline, CDR1 is LNHDA, CDR2 SQIVND (reference sequence). The CDR3 has 14 residues. V lost 4 bases and J 5 bases, leaving 14 bases between the germline ends. The sequenced part of the CDR3 DNA is TGTGCCAGTAGTAGTAATTCCAGGGTGGAGACC. It codes for CASSSNSRVET. The entire CDR3 sequence reads CASSSNSRVETQYF.

Concerning this clone itself: The read ends 3 residues early relative to the CDR3; the germline J gene fills the gap. The chain is built from TRBV7-3 and TRBJ2-5; 10 bases fit TRBD2. This CDR3 is 16 amino acids long. V dropped 5 bases and J dropped 5; count of bases not matched to a gene: 11. CDR1 is SGHTA and CDR2 is FQGTGA in the germline V gene. CDR3 DNA (partial): TGTGCCAGCAGCCGGAACCCCCTAGCGGGGGTGGAGACC. Protein: CASSRNPLAGVET. The CDR3 reads in full as CASSRNPLAGVETQYF.

Comment on this clone: The observed sequence ends 3 residues before the CDR3 terminus, with the missing tail filled in from the germline J gene. V and J are TRBV30 and TRBJ2-7, with a tentative D call TRBD2 (6 bases). Germline CDR1 reads GTSNPN; CDR2 reads SVGIG (reference sequence). The CDR3 loop spans 14 amino acids. The V end was cut by 3 bases, the J end by 4 bases, with 16 bases between. The CDR3: CAWSRSSGQYEQYF. CDR3 DNA (partial): TGTGCCTGGAGCCGGAGTAGCGGCCAATACGAG.

Note on this clone: The missing CDR3 end, 3 residues past where the read stops, is filled in from the germline J gene. The chain has TRBV20-1 and TRBJ2-4; no firm D call. The CDR3 length is 11 residues. Trimming cost V 6 bases and J 8 bases, with 11 bases left between them. CDR1 and CDR2 (germline): DFQATT, SNEGSKA (reference sequence). The DNA read from the CDR3 is TGCAGTGCCGAACGCCAGGACATT. Residues: CSAERQDI. The complete CDR3 reads CSAERQDIQYF.

Turning to this clone: From the germline J gene comes the end of the CDR3, since the read stops 3 residues before it. This chain uses TRBV7-6 with TRBJ2-5; 11 bases line up with TRBD1. The CDR3 runs 17 residues. V trimming: 1 base; J trimming: 2 bases; junction bases outside the gene matches: 6. Germline assignment: CDR1 SGHVS and CDR2 FNYEAQ. The CDR3 reads CASSLVGQGAWQETQYF. Incomplete CDR3 DNA: TGTGCCAGCAGCTTAGTTGGACAGGGGGCATGGCAAGAGACC.

On this clone itself: The CDR3 is cut off 3 residues early in the read; its end comes from the germline J gene. The V and J genes are TRBV30 and TRBJ1-2, with TRBD1 matching over 7 bases. The CDR3 totals 13 residues. After removal of 2 bases from V and 5 bases from J, the junction contained 5 bases not matched to a gene. CDR1 is GTSNPN, CDR2 SVGIG, per germline (reference sequence). The covered CDR3 bases are TGTGCCTGGAGTCCACAGGGGAGGTATGGC. It yields the protein CAWSPQGRYG. The entire CDR3 reads CAWSPQGRYGYTF.

A word on this clone: The read ends 3 residues before the CDR3 terminus; that terminus is restored from the germline J gene. The same CDR3 can be traced to other DNA sequences in this sample. V and J are TRBV19 and TRBJ2-3, with D perhaps TRBD2 (6 bases). The germline V gene has CDR1 LNHDA and CDR2 SQIVND (reference sequence). The CDR3 length is 14 residues. The sequenced part of the CDR3 DNA is TGTGCTAGTGAAATAGCGGCAGGAAGGGATACG. Protein: CASEIAAGRDT. The whole CDR3 protein is CASEIAAGRDTQYF.

Comments on this clone: The DNA ends 3 residues before the CDR3 does, and the rest of the CDR3 is filled in from the germline J gene. This CDR3 is also generated by other DNA sequences in the sample. The rearrangement joins TRBV19 to TRBJ1-3; TRBD1 might be the D (5 bases). The CDR3 is made up of 15 amino acids. Germline assignment: CDR1 LNHDA and CDR2 SQIVND (reference sequence). Between the trimmed V and J ends, which lost 8 bases and 4 bases, there was a span of 18 bases. The CDR3 loop reads CASPRPQVSGNTIYF. The DNA read from the CDR3 is TGTGCCAGTCCGCGTCCACAGGTTTCAGGAAACACC.

Concerning this clone: Read data end 3 residues before the CDR3 end; the end is taken from the germline J gene. V usage is TRBV2 and J usage is TRBJ2-7, with TRBD1 as a possible D gene (5 bases). The CDR3 spans 14 residues. V was pared by 7 bases and J by 1 base, with 14 bases between. Germline loops: CDR1 SNHLY, CDR2 FYNNEI. The CDR3 loop is CASTTAPWSYEQYF. The CDR3 DNA, read in part, is TGTGCCAGCACGACAGCACCTTGGTCCTACGAG.

As concerns this clone: Read coverage stops 3 residues before the CDR3 terminus; the germline J gene supplies the remainder. This sequence joins TRBV30 and TRBJ2-3; 13 bases fit TRBD2. V was clipped by 2 bases and J by 6 bases; unmatched bases: 8. This CDR3 comprises 16 residues. In germline, CDR1 is GTSNPN, CDR2 SVGIG (reference sequence). CDR3 amino acids: CAWSSGLAGEEDTQYF. The sequenced CDR3 bases are TGTGCCTGGAGTAGCGGACTAGCGGGAGAGGAGGATACG.